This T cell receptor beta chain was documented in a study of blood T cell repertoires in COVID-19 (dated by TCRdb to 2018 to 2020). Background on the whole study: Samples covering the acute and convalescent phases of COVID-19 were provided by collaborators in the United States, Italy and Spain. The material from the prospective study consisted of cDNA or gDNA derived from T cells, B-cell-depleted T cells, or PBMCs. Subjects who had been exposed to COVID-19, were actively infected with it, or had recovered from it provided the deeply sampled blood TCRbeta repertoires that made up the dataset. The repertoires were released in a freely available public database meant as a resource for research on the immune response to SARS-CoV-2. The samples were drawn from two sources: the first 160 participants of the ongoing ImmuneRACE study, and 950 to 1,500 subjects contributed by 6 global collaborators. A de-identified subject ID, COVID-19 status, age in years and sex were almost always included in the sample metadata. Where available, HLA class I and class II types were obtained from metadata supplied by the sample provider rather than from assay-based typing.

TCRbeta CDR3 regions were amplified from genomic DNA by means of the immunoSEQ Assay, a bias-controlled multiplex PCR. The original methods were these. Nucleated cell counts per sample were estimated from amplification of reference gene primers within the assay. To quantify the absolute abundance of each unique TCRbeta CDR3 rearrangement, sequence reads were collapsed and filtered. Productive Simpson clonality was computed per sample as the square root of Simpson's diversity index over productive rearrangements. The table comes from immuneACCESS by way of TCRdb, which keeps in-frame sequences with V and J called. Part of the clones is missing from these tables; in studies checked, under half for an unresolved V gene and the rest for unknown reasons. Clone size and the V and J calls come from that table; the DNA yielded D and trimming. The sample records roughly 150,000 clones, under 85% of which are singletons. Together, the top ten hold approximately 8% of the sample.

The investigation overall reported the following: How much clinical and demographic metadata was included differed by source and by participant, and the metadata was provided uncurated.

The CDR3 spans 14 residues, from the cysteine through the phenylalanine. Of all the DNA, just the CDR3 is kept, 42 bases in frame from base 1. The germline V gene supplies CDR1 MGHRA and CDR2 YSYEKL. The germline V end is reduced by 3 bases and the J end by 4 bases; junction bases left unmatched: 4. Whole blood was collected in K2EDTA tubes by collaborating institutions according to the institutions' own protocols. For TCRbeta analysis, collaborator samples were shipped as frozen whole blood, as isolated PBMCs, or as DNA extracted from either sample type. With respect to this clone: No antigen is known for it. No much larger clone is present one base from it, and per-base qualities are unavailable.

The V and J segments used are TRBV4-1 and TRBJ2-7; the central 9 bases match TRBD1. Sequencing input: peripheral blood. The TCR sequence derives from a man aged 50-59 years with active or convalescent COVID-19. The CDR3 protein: CASSHAGTGYEQYF. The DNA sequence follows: TGCGCCAGCAGCCACGCCGGGACAGGGTACGAGCAGTACTTC.